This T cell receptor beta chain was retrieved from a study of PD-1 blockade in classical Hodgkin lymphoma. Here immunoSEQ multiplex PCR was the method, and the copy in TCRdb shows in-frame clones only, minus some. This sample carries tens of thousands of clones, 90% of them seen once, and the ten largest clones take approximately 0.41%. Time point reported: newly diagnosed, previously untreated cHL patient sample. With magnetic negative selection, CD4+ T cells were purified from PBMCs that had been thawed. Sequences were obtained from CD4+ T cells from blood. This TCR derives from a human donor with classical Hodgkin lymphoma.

The CDR3 nucleotides are TGTGCCAGCAGCCCTGTTGGAGATACGCAGTATTTT. Translated, it gives CASSPVGDTQYF. The chain carries TRBV11-2 and TRBJ2-3; D unresolved. CDR3 length: 12 amino acids. With 5 bases removed from V and 5 bases from J, the gap between germline ends came to 8 bases. Germline lookup yields CDR1 SGHAT and CDR2 FQNNGV.